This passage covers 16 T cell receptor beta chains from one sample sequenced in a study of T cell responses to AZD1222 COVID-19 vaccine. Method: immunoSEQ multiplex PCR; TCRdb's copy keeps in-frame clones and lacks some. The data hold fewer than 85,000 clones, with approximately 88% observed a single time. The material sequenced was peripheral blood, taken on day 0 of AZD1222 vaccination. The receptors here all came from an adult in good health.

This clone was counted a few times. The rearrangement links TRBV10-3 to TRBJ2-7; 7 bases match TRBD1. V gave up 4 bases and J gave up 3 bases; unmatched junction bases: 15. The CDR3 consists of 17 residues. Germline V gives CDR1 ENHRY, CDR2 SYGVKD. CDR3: CAISGLSDREFRYEQYF. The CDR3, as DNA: TGTGCCATCAGTGGCCTCTCAGACAGGGAGTTTCGCTACGAGCAGTACTTC.

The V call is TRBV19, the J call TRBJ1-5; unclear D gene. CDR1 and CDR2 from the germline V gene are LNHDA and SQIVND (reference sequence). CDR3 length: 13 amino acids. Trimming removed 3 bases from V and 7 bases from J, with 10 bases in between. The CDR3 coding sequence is TGTGCCAGTAGTATTCAGGTAGGACAGCCCCAGCATTTT. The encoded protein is CASSIQVGQPQHF.

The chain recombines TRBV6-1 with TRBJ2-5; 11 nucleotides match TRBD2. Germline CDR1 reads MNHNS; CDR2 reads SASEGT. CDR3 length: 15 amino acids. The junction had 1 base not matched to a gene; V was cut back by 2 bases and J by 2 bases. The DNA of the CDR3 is TGTGCCAGCAGTGAATCTAGCGGGGGGCAAGAGACCCAGTACTTC. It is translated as CASSESSGGQETQYF.

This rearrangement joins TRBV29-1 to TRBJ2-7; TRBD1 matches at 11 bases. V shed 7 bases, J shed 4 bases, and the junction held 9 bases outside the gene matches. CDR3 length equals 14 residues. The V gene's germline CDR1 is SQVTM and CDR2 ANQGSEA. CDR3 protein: CSAKSGTGGYEQYF. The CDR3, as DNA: TGCAGCGCCAAATCCGGGACAGGGGGTTACGAGCAGTACTTC.

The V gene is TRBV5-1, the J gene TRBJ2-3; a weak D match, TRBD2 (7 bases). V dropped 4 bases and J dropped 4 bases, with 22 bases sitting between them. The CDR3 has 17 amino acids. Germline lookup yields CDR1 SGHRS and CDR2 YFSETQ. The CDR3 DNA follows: TGCGCCAGCAGCCCGGCAGCGAGGGGGAGGGTCTCAGATACGCAGTATTTT. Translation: CASSPAARGRVSDTQYF.

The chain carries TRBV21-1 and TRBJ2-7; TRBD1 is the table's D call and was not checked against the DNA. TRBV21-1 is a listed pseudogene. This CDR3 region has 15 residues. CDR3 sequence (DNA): TGTGCCAGCAGCAAATGGGGCAGGGAAGGGGACGAGCAGTACTTC. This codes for CASSKWGREGDEQYF.

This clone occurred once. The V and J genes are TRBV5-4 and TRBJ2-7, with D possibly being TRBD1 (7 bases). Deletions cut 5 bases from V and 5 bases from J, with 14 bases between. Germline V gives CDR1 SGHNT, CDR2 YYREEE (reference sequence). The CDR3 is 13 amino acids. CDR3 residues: CASRSQGGNEQYF. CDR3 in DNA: TGTGCCAGCAGGTCCCAGGGGGGCAACGAGCAGTACTTC.

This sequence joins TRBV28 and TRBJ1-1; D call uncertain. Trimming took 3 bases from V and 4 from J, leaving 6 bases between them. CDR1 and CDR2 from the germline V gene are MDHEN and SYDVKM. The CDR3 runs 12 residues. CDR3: CASSLLGTEAFF. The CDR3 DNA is TGTGCCAGCAGTTTGTTGGGCACTGAAGCTTTCTTT.

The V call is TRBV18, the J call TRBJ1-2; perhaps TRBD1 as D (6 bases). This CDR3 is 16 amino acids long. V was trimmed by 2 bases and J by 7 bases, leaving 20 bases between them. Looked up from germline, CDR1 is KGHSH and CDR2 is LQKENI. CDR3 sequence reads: CASSPEQVGGQSGYTF. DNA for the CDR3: TGTGCCAGCTCACCAGAACAGGTGGGGGGCCAGAGTGGCTACACCTTC.

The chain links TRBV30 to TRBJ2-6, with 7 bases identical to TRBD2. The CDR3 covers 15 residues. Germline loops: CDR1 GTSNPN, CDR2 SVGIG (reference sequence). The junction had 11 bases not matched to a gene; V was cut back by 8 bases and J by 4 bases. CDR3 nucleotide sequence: TGTGCCCGGGGGGAGGGAGGAGCGGGGGCCAACGTCCTGACTTTC. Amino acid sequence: CARGEGGAGANVLTF.

CDR3 in DNA: TGCGCCAGCAGCCAGGACAGGGCATCTGGAAACACCATATATTTT. It yields the protein CASSQDRASGNTIYF. V and J are TRBV5-1 and TRBJ1-3, with 8 bases lining up with TRBD1. V shed 4 bases and J 1 base; nucleotides not matched to a gene: 4. There are 15 residues in the CDR3. Germline V gives CDR1 SGHRS, CDR2 YFSETQ.

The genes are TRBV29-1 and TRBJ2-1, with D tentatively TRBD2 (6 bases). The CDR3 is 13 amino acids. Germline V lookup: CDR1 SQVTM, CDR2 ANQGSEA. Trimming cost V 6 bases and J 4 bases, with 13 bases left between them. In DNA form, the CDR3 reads TGCAGCGTGCGGCCTAGCGCGTACAATGAGCAGTTCTTC. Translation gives CSVRPSAYNEQFF.

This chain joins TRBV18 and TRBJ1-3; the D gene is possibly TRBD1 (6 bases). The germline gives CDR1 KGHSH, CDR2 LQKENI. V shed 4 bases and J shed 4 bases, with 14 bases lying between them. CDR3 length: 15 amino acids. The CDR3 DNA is TGTGCCAGCTCACTTGGGGAAGGGACAGGAAACACCATATATTTT. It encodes CASSLGEGTGNTIYF.

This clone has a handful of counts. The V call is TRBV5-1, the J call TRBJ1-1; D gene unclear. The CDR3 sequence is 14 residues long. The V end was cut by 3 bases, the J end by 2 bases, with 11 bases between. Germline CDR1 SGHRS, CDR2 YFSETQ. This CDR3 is CASSSLTANTEAFF. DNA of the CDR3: TGCGCCAGCAGCTCCCTGACGGCTAACACTGAAGCTTTCTTT.

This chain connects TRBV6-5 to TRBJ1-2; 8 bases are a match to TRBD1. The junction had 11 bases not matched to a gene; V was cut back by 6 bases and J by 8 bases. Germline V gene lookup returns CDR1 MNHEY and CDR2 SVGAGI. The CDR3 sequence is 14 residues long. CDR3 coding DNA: TGTGCCAGCAGCCACAGGGGGACCTCCCTAGGCTACACCTTC. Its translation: CASSHRGTSLGYTF.

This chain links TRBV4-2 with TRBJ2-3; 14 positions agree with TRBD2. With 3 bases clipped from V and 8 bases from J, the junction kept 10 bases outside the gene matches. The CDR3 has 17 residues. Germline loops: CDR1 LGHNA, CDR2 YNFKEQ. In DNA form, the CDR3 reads TGTGCCAGCAGCCAGCCCACCGGGACTAGCGGGGGAGGTACGCAGTATTTT. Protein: CASSQPTGTSGGGTQYF.